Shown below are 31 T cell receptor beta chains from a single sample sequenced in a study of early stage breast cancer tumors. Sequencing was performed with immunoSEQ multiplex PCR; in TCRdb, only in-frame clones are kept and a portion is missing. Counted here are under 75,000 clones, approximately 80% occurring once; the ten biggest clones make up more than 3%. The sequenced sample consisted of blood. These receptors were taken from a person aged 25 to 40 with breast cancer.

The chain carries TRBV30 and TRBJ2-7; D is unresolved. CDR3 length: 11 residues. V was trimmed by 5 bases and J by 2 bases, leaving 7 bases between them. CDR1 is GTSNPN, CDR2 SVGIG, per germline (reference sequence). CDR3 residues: CAWDRAYEQYF. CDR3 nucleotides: TGTGCCTGGGACCGGGCCTACGAGCAGTACTTC.

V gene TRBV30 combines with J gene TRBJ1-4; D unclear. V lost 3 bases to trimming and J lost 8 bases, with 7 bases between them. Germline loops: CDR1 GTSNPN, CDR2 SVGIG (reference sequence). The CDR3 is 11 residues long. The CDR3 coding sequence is TGTGCCTGGAGGTATGGAGAAAAACTGTTTTTT. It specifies CAWRYGEKLFF.

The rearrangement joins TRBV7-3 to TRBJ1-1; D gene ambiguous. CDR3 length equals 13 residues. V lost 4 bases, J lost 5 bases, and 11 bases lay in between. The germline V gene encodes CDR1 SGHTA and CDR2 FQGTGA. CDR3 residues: CASSWMRGTEAFF. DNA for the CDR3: TGTGCCAGCAGCTGGATGCGTGGGACTGAAGCTTTCTTT. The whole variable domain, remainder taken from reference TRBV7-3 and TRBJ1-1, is GAGVSQTPSNKVTEKGKYVELRCDPISGHTALYWYRQSLGQGPEFLIYFQGTGAADDSGLPNDRFFAVRPEGSVSTLKIQRTERGDSAVYLCASSWMRGTEAFFGQGTRLTVV.

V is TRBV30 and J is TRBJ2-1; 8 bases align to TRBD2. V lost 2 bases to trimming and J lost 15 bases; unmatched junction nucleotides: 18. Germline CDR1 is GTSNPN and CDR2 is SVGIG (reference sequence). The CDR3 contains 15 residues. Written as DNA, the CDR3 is TGTGCCTGGAGTCCCGCACGTAGACTAGCGAGAGCCGGGTTCTTC. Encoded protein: CAWSPARRLARAGFF.

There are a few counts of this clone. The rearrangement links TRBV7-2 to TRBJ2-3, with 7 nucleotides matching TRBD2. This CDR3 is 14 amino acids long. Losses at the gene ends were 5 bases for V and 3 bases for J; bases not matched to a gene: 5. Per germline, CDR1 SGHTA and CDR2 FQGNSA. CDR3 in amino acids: CASSATSWTDTQYF. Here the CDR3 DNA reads TGTGCCAGCAGCGCGACTAGCTGGACAGATACGCAGTATTTT.

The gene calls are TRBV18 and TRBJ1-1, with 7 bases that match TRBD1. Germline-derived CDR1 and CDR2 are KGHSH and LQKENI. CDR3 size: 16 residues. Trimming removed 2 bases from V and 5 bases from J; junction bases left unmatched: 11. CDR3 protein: CASSPGGRGRSTEAFF. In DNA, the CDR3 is TGTGCCAGCTCACCAGGAGGGAGGGGGCGCAGTACTGAAGCTTTCTTT.

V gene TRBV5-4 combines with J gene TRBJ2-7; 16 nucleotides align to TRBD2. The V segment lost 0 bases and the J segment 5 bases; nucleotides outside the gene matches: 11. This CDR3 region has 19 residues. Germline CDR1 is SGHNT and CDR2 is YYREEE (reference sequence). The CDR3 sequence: CASSLAYGGLAGGEDEQYF. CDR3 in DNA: TGTGCCAGCAGCTTGGCGTACGGGGGACTAGCGGGAGGGGAAGACGAGCAGTACTTC.

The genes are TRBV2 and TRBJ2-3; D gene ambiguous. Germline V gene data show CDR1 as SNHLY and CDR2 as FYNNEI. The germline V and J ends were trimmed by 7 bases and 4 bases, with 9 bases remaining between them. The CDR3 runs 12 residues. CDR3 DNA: TGTGCCAGCAAGGGTGGCCCAGATACGCAGTATTTT. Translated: CASKGGPDTQYF.

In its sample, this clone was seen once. Written as DNA, the CDR3 is TGTGCCAGCAGCTTAGGGTTCGACATCAACACAGATACGCAGTATTTT. This codes for CASSLGFDINTDTQYF. The chain is built from TRBV11-2 and TRBJ2-3; D gene uncertain. The CDR3 is 16 residues long. CDR1 and CDR2 from the germline V gene are SGHAT and FQNNGV. Trimming stripped 1 base from V and 2 bases from J, with 13 bases between.

As DNA, the CDR3 is TGCAGCGTTTTAGGGACTGCACGACCCTACGAGCAGTACTTC. It is translated as CSVLGTARPYEQYF. This chain joins TRBV29-1 and TRBJ2-7; a weak D match, TRBD2 (6 bases). The V end was cut by 5 bases, the J end by 2 bases, with 16 bases between. Germline V gene sequence: CDR1 SQVTM, CDR2 ANQGSEA. This CDR3 contains 14 residues.

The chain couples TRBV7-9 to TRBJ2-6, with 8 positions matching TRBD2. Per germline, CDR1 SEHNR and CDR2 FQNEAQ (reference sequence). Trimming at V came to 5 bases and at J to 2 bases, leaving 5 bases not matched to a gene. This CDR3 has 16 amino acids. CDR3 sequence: CASSPRGGTGANVLTF. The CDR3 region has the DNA TGTGCCAGCAGCCCCCGGGGGGGCACTGGGGCCAACGTCCTGACTTTC.

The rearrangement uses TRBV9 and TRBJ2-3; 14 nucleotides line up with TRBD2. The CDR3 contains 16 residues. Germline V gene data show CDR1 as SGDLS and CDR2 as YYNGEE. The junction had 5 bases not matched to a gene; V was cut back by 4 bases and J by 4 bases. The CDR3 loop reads CASSPGTSGGADTQYF. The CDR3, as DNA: TGTGCCAGCAGCCCCGGGACTAGCGGGGGAGCAGATACGCAGTATTTT.

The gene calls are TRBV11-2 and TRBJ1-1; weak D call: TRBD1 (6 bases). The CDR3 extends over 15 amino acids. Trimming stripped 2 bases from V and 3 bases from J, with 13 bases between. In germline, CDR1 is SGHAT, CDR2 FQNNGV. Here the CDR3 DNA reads TGTGCCAGCAGCTTAACTTTCCAGGGGTACACTGAAGCTTTCTTT. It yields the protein CASSLTFQGYTEAFF.

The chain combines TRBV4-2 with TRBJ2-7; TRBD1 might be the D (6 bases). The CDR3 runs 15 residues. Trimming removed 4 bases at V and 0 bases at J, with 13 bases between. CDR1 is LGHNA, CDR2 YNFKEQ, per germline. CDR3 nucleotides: TGTGCCAGCAGCCCCCCGGGACAAAACTCCTACGAGCAGTACTTC. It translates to CASSPPGQNSYEQYF.

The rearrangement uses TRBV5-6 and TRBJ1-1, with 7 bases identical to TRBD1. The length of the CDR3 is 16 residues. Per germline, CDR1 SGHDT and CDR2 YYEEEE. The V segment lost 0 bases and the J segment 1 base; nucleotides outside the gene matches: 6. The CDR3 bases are TGTGCCAGCAGCTTGGAATGGTGGACAGGGAACACTGAAGCTTTCTTT. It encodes CASSLEWWTGNTEAFF.

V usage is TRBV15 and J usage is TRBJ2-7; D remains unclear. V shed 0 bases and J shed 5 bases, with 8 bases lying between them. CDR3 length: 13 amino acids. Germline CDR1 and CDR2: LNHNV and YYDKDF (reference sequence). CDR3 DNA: TGTGCCACCAGCAGAGATCCGGAAAACGAGCAGTACTTC. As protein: CATSRDPENEQYF.

The CDR3 reads CASSHRGPFTEAFF. The CDR3 DNA sequence: TGTGCCAGCAGTCATAGGGGACCGTTCACTGAAGCTTTCTTT. The rearrangement uses TRBV27 and TRBJ1-1; D possibly corresponds to TRBD1 (5 bases). Germline lookup yields CDR1 MNHEY and CDR2 SMNVEV (reference sequence). Between the trimmed V and J ends, which lost 5 bases and 4 bases, there was a span of 14 bases. The CDR3 consists of 14 residues.

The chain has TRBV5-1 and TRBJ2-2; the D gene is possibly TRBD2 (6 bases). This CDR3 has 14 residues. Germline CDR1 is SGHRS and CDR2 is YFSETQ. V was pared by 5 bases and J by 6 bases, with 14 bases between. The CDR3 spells CASSPALASGELFF. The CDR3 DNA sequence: TGCGCCAGCAGTCCCGCTCTAGCGTCCGGGGAGCTGTTTTTT. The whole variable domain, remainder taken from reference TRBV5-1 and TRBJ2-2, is KAGVTQTPRYLIKTRGQQVTLSCSPISGHRSVSWYQQTPGQGLQFLFEYFSETQRNKGNFPGRFSGRQFSNSRSEMNVSTLELGDSALYLCASSPALASGELFFGEGSRLTVL.

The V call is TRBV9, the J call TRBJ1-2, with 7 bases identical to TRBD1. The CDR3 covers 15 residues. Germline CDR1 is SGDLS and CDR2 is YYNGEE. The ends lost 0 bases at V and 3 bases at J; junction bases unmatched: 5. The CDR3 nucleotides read TGTGCCAGCAGCGTAGGGTCAGGGGGATACTATGGCTACACCTTC. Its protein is CASSVGSGGYYGYTF.

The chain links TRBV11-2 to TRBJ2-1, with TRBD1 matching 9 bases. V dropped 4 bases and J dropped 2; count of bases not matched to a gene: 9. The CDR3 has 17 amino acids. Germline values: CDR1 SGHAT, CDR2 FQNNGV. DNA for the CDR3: TGTGCCAGCAGCTCACGACAGGGGGATCCTGCCTACAATGAGCAGTTCTTC. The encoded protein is CASSSRQGDPAYNEQFF.

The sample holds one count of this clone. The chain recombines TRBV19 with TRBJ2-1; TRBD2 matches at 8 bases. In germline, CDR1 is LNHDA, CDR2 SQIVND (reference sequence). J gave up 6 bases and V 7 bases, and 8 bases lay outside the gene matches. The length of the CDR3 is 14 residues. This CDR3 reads CASKKAGVRNEQFF. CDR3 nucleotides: TGTGCCAGTAAAAAAGCGGGAGTCCGCAATGAGCAGTTCTTC.

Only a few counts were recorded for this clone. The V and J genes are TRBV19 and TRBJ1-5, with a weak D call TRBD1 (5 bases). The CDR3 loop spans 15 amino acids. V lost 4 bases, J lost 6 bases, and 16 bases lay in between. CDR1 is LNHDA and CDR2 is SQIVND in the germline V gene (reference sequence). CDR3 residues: CASSRSMGVPQPQHF. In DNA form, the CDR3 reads TGTGCCAGTAGTAGGTCGATGGGGGTTCCTCAGCCCCAGCATTTT.

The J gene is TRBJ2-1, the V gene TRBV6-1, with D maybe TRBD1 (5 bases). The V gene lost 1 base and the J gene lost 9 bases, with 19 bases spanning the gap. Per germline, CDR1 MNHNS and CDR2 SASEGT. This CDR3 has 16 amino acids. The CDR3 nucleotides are TGTGCCAGCAGTGAAGACTGGGGTCGCCTTCAGGGTGAGCAGTTCTTC. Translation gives CASSEDWGRLQGEQFF.

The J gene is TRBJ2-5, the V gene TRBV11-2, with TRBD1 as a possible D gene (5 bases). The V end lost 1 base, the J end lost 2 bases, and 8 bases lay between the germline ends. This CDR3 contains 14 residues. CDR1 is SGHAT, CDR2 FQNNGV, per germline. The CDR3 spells CASSLVTGQETQYF. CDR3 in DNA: TGTGCCAGCAGCTTAGTAACAGGACAAGAGACCCAGTACTTC.

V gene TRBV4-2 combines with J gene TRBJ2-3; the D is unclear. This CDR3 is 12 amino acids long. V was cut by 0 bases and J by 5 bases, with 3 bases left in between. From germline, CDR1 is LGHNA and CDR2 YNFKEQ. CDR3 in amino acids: CASSQDRDTQYF. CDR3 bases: TGTGCCAGCAGCCAAGATCGAGATACGCAGTATTTT.

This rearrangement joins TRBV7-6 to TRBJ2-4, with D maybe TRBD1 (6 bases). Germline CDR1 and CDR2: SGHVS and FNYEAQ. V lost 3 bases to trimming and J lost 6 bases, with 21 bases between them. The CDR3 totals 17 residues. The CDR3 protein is CASSFVSGDIGVNIQYF. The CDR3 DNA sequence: TGTGCCAGCAGCTTCGTCTCCGGGGACATTGGGGTAAACATTCAGTACTTC.

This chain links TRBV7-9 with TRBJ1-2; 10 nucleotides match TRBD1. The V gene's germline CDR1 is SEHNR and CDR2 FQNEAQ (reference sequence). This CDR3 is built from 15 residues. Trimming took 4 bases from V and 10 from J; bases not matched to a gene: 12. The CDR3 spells CASSSRGTGEEDYTF. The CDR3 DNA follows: TGTGCCAGCAGCTCGAGAGGGACAGGGGAAGAGGACTACACCTTC. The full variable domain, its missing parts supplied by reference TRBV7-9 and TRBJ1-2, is DTGVSQNPRHKITKRGQNVTFRCDPISEHNRLYWYRQTLGQGPEFLTYFQNEAQLEKSRLLSDRFSAERPKGSFSTLEIQRTEQGDSAMYLCASSSRGTGEEDYTFGSGTRLTVV.

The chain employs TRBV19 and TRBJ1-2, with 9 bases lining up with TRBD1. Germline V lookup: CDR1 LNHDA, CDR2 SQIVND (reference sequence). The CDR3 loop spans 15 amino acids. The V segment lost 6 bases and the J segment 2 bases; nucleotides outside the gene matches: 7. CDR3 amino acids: CASSTTGTGNYGYTF. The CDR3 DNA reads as TGTGCCAGTAGCACTACCGGGACAGGGAACTATGGCTACACCTTC.

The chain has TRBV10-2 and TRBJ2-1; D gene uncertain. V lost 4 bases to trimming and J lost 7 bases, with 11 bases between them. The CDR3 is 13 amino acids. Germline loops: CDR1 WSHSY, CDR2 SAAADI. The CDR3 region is CASSGTPGNEQFF. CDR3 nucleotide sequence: TGCGCCAGCAGTGGGACGCCTGGTAATGAGCAGTTCTTC.

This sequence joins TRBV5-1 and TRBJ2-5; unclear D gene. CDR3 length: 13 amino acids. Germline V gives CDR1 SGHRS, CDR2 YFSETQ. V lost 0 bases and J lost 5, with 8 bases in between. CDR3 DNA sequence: TGCGCCAGCAGCTTGGCGGGCTTGGAGACCCAGTACTTC. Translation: CASSLAGLETQYF.

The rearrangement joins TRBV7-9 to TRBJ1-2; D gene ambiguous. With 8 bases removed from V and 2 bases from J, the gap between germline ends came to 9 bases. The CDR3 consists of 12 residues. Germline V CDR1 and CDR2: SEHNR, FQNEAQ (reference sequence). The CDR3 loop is CASQTYNYGYTF. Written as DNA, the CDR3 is TGTGCCAGCCAGACATACAACTATGGCTACACCTTC.